These 18 T cell receptor beta chains originate from one sample sequenced in a study of cytomegalovirus exposure and HLA in healthy donors (dated by TCRdb to the late 2010s). Preparation of the library involved the immunoSEQ multiplex PCR assay. A mixture of 60 forward primers for TCR Vbeta segments and 13 reverse primers for TCR Jbeta segments was used in the multiplex PCR. As stored in TCRdb, this immuneACCESS dataset retains in-frame rearrangements with V and J assigned. A fraction of the clones does not appear; measured against another copy, unresolved V genes explain less than half of the discrepancy, and the remainder lacks a known reason. The sample table holds 220,000 or so clones, of which approximately 80% were seen once. Of the sample, over 3.5% falls within the top ten clones. Sequences were obtained from PBMCs. These receptors were collected from a male donor in good health and CMV-seronegative.

J is TRBJ1-4 and V is TRBV7-6; TRBD1 agrees at 10 bases. The V gene's germline CDR1 is SGHVS and CDR2 FNYEAQ. The trim removed 5 bases at V and 5 bases at J, leaving 2 bases unmatched. The CDR3 has 14 residues. The CDR3 sequence is CASSAGQGNEKLFF. The CDR3 nucleotides are TGTGCCAGCAGCGCGGGACAGGGGAATGAAAAACTGTTTTTT.

This sequence joins TRBV19 and TRBJ2-5, with a possible D match to TRBD2 (5 bases). The CDR3 runs to 14 residues. Germline CDR1 LNHDA, CDR2 SQIVND (reference sequence). V lost 3 bases to trimming and J lost 5 bases, with 13 bases between them. CDR3 in DNA: TGTGCCAGTAGTATTATCGGGATTGGGGAGACCCAGTACTTC. This codes for CASSIIGIGETQYF.

The CDR3 is CASSFTGGNTGELFF. The DNA for the CDR3 is TGTGCCAGCAGCTTTACAGGGGGAAACACCGGGGAGCTGTTTTTT. The chain is built from TRBV7-3 and TRBJ2-2; 8 positions agree with TRBD1. Germline lookup yields CDR1 SGHTA and CDR2 FQGTGA. CDR3 length: 15 residues. Trimming took 3 bases from V and 2 from J; bases not matched to a gene: 2.

This clone was seen a few times. This sequence joins TRBV6-5 and TRBJ2-7; tentatively, D is TRBD1 (5 bases). Germline CDR1 is MNHEY and CDR2 is SVGAGI. The V end lost 7 bases, the J end lost 2 bases, and 15 bases lay between the germline ends. This CDR3 contains 14 residues. CDR3 residues: CASITTGIPYEQYF. For the CDR3, the DNA is TGTGCCAGCATTACCACAGGTATTCCCTACGAGCAGTACTTC.

CDR3 sequence (DNA): TGCGCCAGCGGGGGCTCTGGTACGCAGTATTTT. It translates to CASGGSGTQYF. This rearrangement joins TRBV5-1 to TRBJ2-3; D perhaps matches TRBD1 (6 bases). The CDR3 totals 11 residues. Germline values: CDR1 SGHRS, CDR2 YFSETQ. V gave up 7 bases and J gave up 8 bases, with 11 bases separating them.

This clone was detected a few times. CDR3: CASSIVPRQAPYGYTF. In DNA form, the CDR3 reads TGTGCCAGTAGTATCGTGCCTCGACAGGCTCCCTATGGCTACACCTTC. The J gene is TRBJ1-2, the V gene TRBV19; D might be TRBD1 (6 bases). The CDR3 has 16 residues. The ends were cut back, 3 bases at V and 4 bases at J, with 18 bases in the middle. The germline gives CDR1 LNHDA, CDR2 SQIVND (reference sequence). The variable domain in full, with the rest retrieved from reference TRBV19 and TRBJ1-2, is DGGITQSPKYLFRKEGQNVTLSCEQNLNHDAMYWYRQDPGQGLRLIYYSQIVNDFQKGDIAEGYSVSREKKESFPLTVTSAQKNPTAFYLCASSIVPRQAPYGYTFGSGTRLTVV.

The chain carries TRBV18 and TRBJ2-5, with D perhaps matching TRBD2 (5 bases). The J call is in doubt because the DNA end fits TRBJ2-7 better. This CDR3 region has 14 residues. Germline V CDR1 and CDR2: KGHSH, LQKENI. This CDR3 is CASAHLDNEGEQYF. CDR3 sequence (DNA): TGTGCCAGCGCTCATTTAGACAATGAGGGCGAGCAGTACTTC.

The rearrangement uses TRBV7-9 and TRBJ2-5; TRBD2 matches 8 bases. After removal of 5 bases from V and 5 bases from J, the junction contained 4 bases not matched to a gene. CDR3 length equals 13 residues. CDR1 and CDR2 from the germline V gene are SEHNR and FQNEAQ (reference sequence). CDR3 protein: CASSPTSGETQYF. DNA of the CDR3: TGTGCCAGCAGCCCAACTAGCGGTGAGACCCAGTACTTC.

V and J are TRBV27 and TRBJ2-5; 8 nucleotides align to TRBD2. The CDR3 loop spans 15 amino acids. Germline values: CDR1 MNHEY, CDR2 SMNVEV (reference sequence). The V segment lost 9 bases and the J segment 7 bases; nucleotides outside the gene matches: 16. In DNA, the CDR3 is TGTGCCAGTGGGGGGCTAGCGGGCGCCCTAGGGACCCAGTACTTC. It encodes CASGGLAGALGTQYF.

There are a few counts of this clone. The genes are TRBV5-5 and TRBJ2-1, with a weak D call TRBD1 (5 bases). Trimming took off 2 bases at V and 8 bases at J, with 8 bases between the two ends. The CDR3 consists of 12 residues. Germline V gene lookup returns CDR1 SGHKS and CDR2 YYEKEE (reference sequence). The CDR3 nucleotides read TGTGCCAGCAGCTTCCAGGGCTATGAGCAGTTCTTC. Translation: CASSFQGYEQFF.

V usage is TRBV7-9 and J usage is TRBJ2-1; the match to TRBD1 covers 8 bases. Trimming took 1 base from V and 1 from J; bases not matched to a gene: 12. The germline V gene encodes CDR1 SEHNR and CDR2 FQNEAQ (reference sequence). CDR3 length: 19 residues. The CDR3 spells CASSLGRTGSPNSYNEQFF. Written as DNA, the CDR3 is TGTGCCAGCAGCTTAGGGCGGACAGGGTCGCCGAATTCCTACAATGAGCAGTTCTTC.

This chain joins TRBV19 and TRBJ2-2; 15 bases fit TRBD2. The V gene's germline CDR1 is LNHDA and CDR2 SQIVND (reference sequence). The CDR3 spans 16 residues. Trimming took 7 bases from V and 5 from J; bases not matched to a gene: 5. The CDR3 coding sequence is TGTGCCAGTACCCTTGGACTAGCGGGAGGGACCGGGGAGCTGTTTTTT. Translated, it gives CASTLGLAGGTGELFF.

The J gene is TRBJ2-5, the V gene TRBV28; D may be TRBD1 (6 bases). Trimming took 5 bases from V and 12 from J, leaving 13 bases between them. The CDR3 totals 11 residues. Germline V CDR1 and CDR2: MDHEN, SYDVKM. CDR3 sequence: CASSNQGTEYF. The CDR3 DNA sequence: TGTGCCAGCAGTAACCAGGGGACGGAGTACTTC.

The gene calls are TRBV9 and TRBJ2-7, with TRBD1 matching 8 bases. The CDR3 has 17 residues. In germline, CDR1 is SGDLS, CDR2 YYNGEE. The V segment lost 5 bases and the J segment 5 bases; nucleotides outside the gene matches: 18. The CDR3 nucleotides are TGTGCCAGCAGGGTTAGTAGGTCGGGACAGGTCTTCCACGAGCAGTACTTC. This gives the protein CASRVSRSGQVFHEQYF.

This chain links TRBV7-9 with TRBJ2-7; 13 bases map to TRBD2. Trimming at V came to 4 bases and at J to 2 bases, leaving 2 bases not matched to a gene. Germline CDR1 is SEHNR and CDR2 is FQNEAQ (reference sequence). The CDR3 sequence is 15 residues long. The CDR3 spells CASSSGTSGTYEQYF. CDR3 coding DNA: TGTGCCAGCAGCTCTGGGACTAGCGGGACCTACGAGCAGTACTTC.

This clone was seen a handful of times. The V call is TRBV2, the J call TRBJ2-5; the match to TRBD2 covers 8 bases. CDR1 SNHLY and CDR2 FYNNEI come from the germline V gene. The CDR3 loop spans 14 amino acids. V shed 4 bases, J shed 6 bases, and the junction held 7 bases outside the gene matches. CDR3 DNA: TGTGCCAGCAGTGTAAGCGGGAGTGGCAAGACCCAGTACTTC. This translates into CASSVSGSGKTQYF.

This clone occurred a few times. The chain employs TRBV2 and TRBJ1-1; the D is unclear. Germline V gene lookup returns CDR1 SNHLY and CDR2 FYNNEI. CDR3 length: 13 amino acids. V gave up 4 bases and J gave up 3 bases, with 9 bases separating them. The CDR3 is CASSAFTDTEAFF. The CDR3 DNA reads TGTGCCAGCAGTGCGTTTACTGACACTGAAGCTTTCTTT.

CDR3 in amino acids: CASRPKGEGGEKLFF. CDR3 sequence (DNA): TGTGCCAGCAGACCAAAAGGGGAGGGCGGAGAAAAACTGTTTTTT. The chain is built from TRBV2 and TRBJ1-4, with D possibly matching TRBD1 (5 bases). Looked up from germline, CDR1 is SNHLY and CDR2 is FYNNEI. Trimming cost V 6 bases and J 8 bases, with 19 bases left between them. CDR3 length: 15 residues.